This T cell receptor (beta chain) emerged from a study of T cell responses to AZD1222 COVID-19 vaccine. Whole-study results and caveats: Among the donors, most were white British and more were female, and clonal diversity was possibly underestimated. Repertoire sampling happened only post peak T cell response. Nearly half of spike-specific TCRs reportedly target variant regions that are unmutated in the B.1.351 and B.1.1.7 variants.

This clone was recorded only once. Its cognate antigen is unknown. The method was immunoSEQ multiplex PCR; TCRdb's version includes in-frame clones alone and lacks a portion of them. The table shows approximately 90,000 clones, with around 86% occurring only once. The germline V gene encodes CDR1 LNHNV and CDR2 YYDKDF (reference sequence). This CDR3 region has 17 residues. V lost 0 bases and J lost 4; bases outside the gene matches: 8. The rearrangement joins TRBV15 to TRBJ2-5; 10 bases line up with TRBD2. This material consisted of peripheral blood, taken on day 0 of AZD1222 vaccination. The source is an adult in good health. CDR3 coding DNA: TGTGCCACCAGCAGAGATTTGCTAGCGGGAGTTACAGAGACCCAGTACTTC. It yields the protein CATSRDLLAGVTETQYF. Drawing the rest from reference TRBV15 and TRBJ2-5, the complete variable domain is DAMVIQNPRYQVTQFGKPVTLSCSQTLNHNVMYWYQQKSSQAPKLLFHYYDKDFNNEADTPDNFQSRRPNTSFCFLDIRSPGLGDTAMYLCATSRDLLAGVTETQYFGPGTRLLVL.